This T cell receptor beta chain originates from a study of blood T cell repertoires in COVID-19. Method: immunoSEQ multiplex PCR; TCRdb's copy keeps in-frame clones and lacks some. This table holds around 340,000 clones, roughly 86% found once. Within 2 weeks of study entry, exposed participants had contacted a PCR-confirmed or clinician-diagnosed COVID-19 case. The clonotype was recovered from a woman in her twenties or thirties who had been exposed to COVID-19. Sample: PBMCs or T cells enriched from blood (not recorded which).

CDR3 sequence (DNA): TGTGCCAGCAGCCAAGTCCCTAGCGCCCAGGGGGGTACGCAGTATTTT. This encodes CASSQVPSAQGGTQYF. The chain has TRBV3-1 (or the pseudogene TRBV3-2) and TRBJ2-3, with a possible D match to TRBD1 (7 bases). CDR3 length: 16 residues. Between the trimmed V and J ends, which lost 1 base and 8 bases, there was a span of 19 bases. Germline values: CDR1 LGHDT, CDR2 YNNKEL (reference sequence).